One and the same sample provided the 15 T cell receptor beta chains below, sequenced in a study of CD8 T cells in ankylosing spondylitis. Broader study findings: Seemingly distinctive of ankylosing spondylitis blood was a TCR beta motif formed by eight highly homologous variants.

These receptors are not linked to any known antigen. TCRdb independently ran MiXCR on the 5' RACE reads; one entry per CDR3 protein. Here the sample spans roughly 700,000 distinct CDR3 sequences, under 20% being singletons. Material for sequencing was blood, either unsorted or a sorted T cell fraction (not recorded which). The receptors derive from a male donor with ankylosing spondylitis.

This sequence joins TRBV20-1 and TRBJ1-3, with D unclear. CDR3 size: 15 residues. Germline V lookup: CDR1 DFQATT, CDR2 SNEGSKA (reference sequence). The V end was cut by 5 bases, the J end by 0 bases, with 14 bases between. CDR3 nucleotide sequence: TGCAGTGCTCCTGATCGACGGGGCTCTGGAAACACCATATATTTT. Translated: CSAPDRRGSGNTIYF.

V usage is TRBV7-9 and J usage is TRBJ1-4, with a tentative D call TRBD1 (6 bases). Trimming took off 5 bases at V and 6 bases at J, with 13 bases between the two ends. CDR1 is SEHNR and CDR2 is FQNEAQ in the germline V gene (reference sequence). This CDR3 is built from 14 residues. The CDR3 loop is CASSPRQEHEKLFF. CDR3 DNA: TGTGCCAGCAGCCCTAGACAGGAACATGAAAAACTGTTTTTT.

The genes are TRBV20-1 and TRBJ2-7; TRBD1 or TRBD2 may be the D gene (5 bases each). The V end was cut by 5 bases, the J end by 0 bases, with 11 bases between. The CDR3 sequence is 13 residues long. Germline V gene lookup returns CDR1 DFQATT and CDR2 SNEGSKA (reference sequence). CDR3 DNA: TGCAGTGCTGAGGGGCGAAGCTCCTACGAGCAGTACTTC. It is translated as CSAEGRSSYEQYF.

A few counts support this clonotype. The rearrangement links TRBV3-1 to TRBJ2-4, with 14 bases lining up with TRBD2. This CDR3 region has 14 residues. Germline V gene lookup returns CDR1 LGHDT and CDR2 YNNKEL (reference sequence). J gave up 14 bases and V 0 bases, and 3 bases lay outside the gene matches. The CDR3 DNA sequence: TGTGCCAGCAGCCAAGACGGGACTAGCGGGAGTAAGTACTTC. Amino acid sequence: CASSQDGTSGSKYF.

The V call is TRBV5-1, the J call TRBJ2-5, with 9 bases matching TRBD1. This CDR3 comprises 15 residues. Per germline, CDR1 SGHRS and CDR2 YFSETQ. Unmatched junction bases numbered 14, after V lost 4 bases and J lost 10 bases. The CDR3 region is CASSLGTGWLGSQYF. DNA of the CDR3: TGCGCCAGCAGCCTTGGGACAGGGTGGTTGGGGAGCCAGTACTTC.

The CDR3 DNA follows: TGTGCCAGCAGCGTCAGGGTGAACACTGAAGCTTTCTTT. The encoded protein is CASSVRVNTEAFF. V usage is TRBV7-6 and J usage is TRBJ1-1; maybe TRBD1 (5 bases). The CDR3 has 13 residues. Germline-derived CDR1 and CDR2 are SGHVS and FNYEAQ. V was shortened by 5 bases and J by 0 bases, with 7 bases between the two germline ends.

The rearrangement links TRBV7-6 to TRBJ2-7; perhaps D is TRBD1 or TRBD2 (6 bases each). The CDR3 contains 14 residues. The ends were cut back, 5 bases at V and 3 bases at J, with 14 bases in the middle. Germline V gene sequence: CDR1 SGHVS, CDR2 FNYEAQ. The CDR3 bases are TGTGCCAGCAGCCATAGGGGGGCTCGCTACGAGCAGTACTTC. This encodes CASSHRGARYEQYF.

The J gene is TRBJ2-4, the V gene TRBV6-1; TRBD2 is a possible D gene (6 bases). V lost 8 bases, J lost 3 bases, and 11 bases lay in between. This CDR3 has 13 residues. Germline CDR1 MNHNS, CDR2 SASEGT. CDR3 bases: TGTGCCAGCTACGGGGGTGACAAAAACATTCAGTACTTC. Its translation: CASYGGDKNIQYF.

This clonotype has more than one count but fewer than ten. The gene calls are TRBV20-1 and TRBJ1-5; 7 positions agree with TRBD1. This CDR3 is 16 amino acids long. Per the germline V gene, CDR1 is DFQATT and CDR2 is SNEGSKA (reference sequence). The V segment lost 0 bases and the J segment 7 bases; nucleotides outside the gene matches: 12. Here the CDR3 reads CSARDFRQGGDQPQHF. CDR3 in DNA: TGCAGTGCTAGAGATTTTCGGCAGGGGGGAGACCAGCCCCAGCATTTT.

This clonotype came up a few times. The chain has TRBV4-1 and TRBJ1-2; the D gene is possibly TRBD1 (5 bases). The ends were cut back, 6 bases at V and 0 bases at J, with 17 bases in the middle. The CDR3 contains 16 residues. Germline V gene sequence: CDR1 MGHRA, CDR2 YSYEKL. The chain's CDR3 is CASSQTPGTANYGYTF. The CDR3 bases are TGCGCCAGCAGTCAAACCCCCGGGACGGCTAACTATGGCTACACCTTC.

This clonotype was detected ten times or more. The chain uses TRBV7-9 and TRBJ2-3, with D possibly being TRBD2 (6 bases). The V gene lost 5 bases and the J gene lost 1 base, with 13 bases spanning the gap. Germline loops: CDR1 SEHNR, CDR2 FQNEAQ (reference sequence). The CDR3 totals 15 residues. CDR3 protein: CASSRDSVGTDTQYF. DNA for the CDR3: TGTGCCAGCAGCCGGGACTCTGTCGGCACAGATACGCAGTATTTT.

The table lists this clonotype with many counts. The chain is built from TRBV28 and TRBJ2-7; D not certain. Germline loops: CDR1 MDHEN, CDR2 SYDVKM. Deletions cut 6 bases from V and 3 bases from J, with 12 bases between. The CDR3 is 13 residues long. CDR3 region: CASSLRRGYEQYF. CDR3 sequence (DNA): TGTGCCAGCAGCCTCCGACGCGGCTACGAGCAGTACTTC. Looking up the rest from reference TRBV28 and TRBJ2-7 gives the full variable domain: DVKVTQSSRYLVKRTGEKVFLECVQDMDHENMFWYRQDPGLGLRLIYFSYDVKMKEKGDIPEGYSVSREKKERFSLILESASTNQTSMYLCASSLRRGYEQYFGPGTRLTVT.

This clonotype was counted between two and nine times. CDR3 amino acids: CSVVTGTSGFEQYF. The CDR3 nucleotides read TGCAGCGTTGTCACGGGGACTAGCGGGTTCGAGCAGTACTTC. The chain couples TRBV29-1 to TRBJ2-7; 12 positions agree with TRBD2. The germline V gene encodes CDR1 SQVTM and CDR2 ANQGSEA. This CDR3 is 14 amino acids long. With 4 bases clipped from V and 6 bases from J, the junction kept 7 bases outside the gene matches.

The chain carries TRBV7-8 and TRBJ2-7; a weak D match, TRBD2 (5 bases). Germline lookup yields CDR1 SGHVS and CDR2 FQNEAQ. V dropped 0 bases and J dropped 9 bases, with 15 bases sitting between them. This CDR3 spans 14 amino acids. Here the CDR3 reads CASSLAIKGGGQYF. Here the CDR3 DNA reads TGTGCCAGCAGCTTAGCTATCAAGGGTGGAGGGCAGTACTTC.

In this sample, this clonotype turned up a few times. This chain links TRBV7-2 with TRBJ2-3, with D possibly matching TRBD2 (6 bases). V lost 3 bases, J lost 4 bases, and 14 bases lay in between. Per germline, CDR1 SGHTA and CDR2 FQGNSA. The CDR3 sequence is 15 residues long. The CDR3 DNA follows: TGTGCCAGCAGCTTGGGTCACGGGAGCGCAGATACGCAGTATTTT. Encoded protein: CASSLGHGSADTQYF. The full variable domain, rest sourced from reference TRBV7-2 and TRBJ2-3, is GAGVSQSPSNKVTEKGKDVELRCDPISGHTALYWYRQSLGQGLEFLIYFQGNSAPDKSGLPSDRFSAERTGGSVSTLTIQRTQQEDSAVYLCASSLGHGSADTQYFGPGTRLTVL.